This T cell receptor beta chain is drawn from a study of T-cell reconstitution after alpha-beta-depleted transplantation in children (TCRdb year 2016). As for the study more broadly: Using TCR repertoire profiling, the study quantitatively followed how T-cell immune reconstitution unfolded in children after TCRalphabeta/CD19-depleted allogeneic hematopoietic cell transplantation.

What the study reported, not specific to this receptor: Over the following months the frequencies of hyperexpanded clones went down, and after one year T-cell counts and TCRbeta diversity were mostly credited to newly produced T cells. In some patients, the high TCRbeta diversity seen at day 60 was put down to recipient T cells and intrathymic progenitors that had survived conditioning. The apparently early recovery of alphabetaT-cell counts about two months after transplant reportedly depended on only several hundred rapidly expanded clones that came from non-depleted graft cells.

The treatment or condition label, as the study defines it: allogeneic hematopoietic cell transplantation with graft depleted of TCRalphabeta T cells and CD19 B cells. Transplant recipients were children who received TCRalphabeta/CD19-depleted allogeneic hematopoietic cell grafts. Comment on this clonotype: It has no known antigen specificity. Per-base quality was not reported, and no clone a single base away is much larger than it.

V and J are truncated by 0 bases and 3 bases respectively, leaving an intervening sequence of 13 bases. From a lookup of the germline V gene, CDR1 and CDR2 are SGDLS and YYNGEE. The CDR3, from cysteine to phenylalanine, totals 15 residues. Only the CDR3 part of the read is kept: 45 bases, read in frame from the first base. The protocol used for the library was PCR. The listed sequencing device is Illumina HiSeq 2500. Molecular barcoding was employed in the preparation of TCR libraries, with unique molecular identifiers being used to normalize TCRbeta repertoire quantification. Through fastp at Q25 and MiXCR, TCRdb rebuilt clones from the public reads, retaining in-frame beta chains. Every entry covers one CDR3 protein and lists the most common genes and DNA from its rows. This sample gives about 900,000 distinct CDR3 sequences in total; roughly 29% of them show up just once. The ten biggest clones cover over 25% of the sample.

Source: PBMCs, mostly from graft donor cells, taken 360 days after TCRalphabeta/CD19-depleted stem cell transplant. This receptor chain uses TRBV9 and TRBJ2-7; the D element might be TRBD1 or TRBD2, as each aligns at 6 bases. This clonotype originated in a boy younger than two who had a stem cell transplant for SCID, so the T cells may come from the graft donor. The CDR3 protein: CASSVDGGPNYEQYF. The DNA sequence is as follows: TGTGCCAGCAGCGTAGATGGGGGGCCTAACTACGAGCAGTACTTC.